What follows are 12 T cell receptor beta chains derived from one specimen sequenced in a study of glioma-infiltrating T cells after dendritic cell vaccination. Method: immunoSEQ multiplex PCR; TCRdb's copy keeps in-frame clones and lacks some. The table records approximately 100,000 clones, 75% to 85% of them present only once. The starting material was blood, obtained before dendritic cell vaccination. The receptor set was obtained from a human donor with glioblastoma.

V usage is TRBV27 and J usage is TRBJ2-3; D gene unclear. The CDR3 covers 13 residues. Germline-derived CDR1 and CDR2 are MNHEY and SMNVEV (reference sequence). Trimming pared 6 bases from V and 3 bases from J, leaving 10 bases between. The CDR3 DNA is TGTGCCAGCAGCTCCCCTTTTACAGATACGCAGTATTTT. Encoded protein: CASSSPFTDTQYF.

This clone has just a few counts. The CDR3 here is CASSPRRGTDTQYF. Written as DNA, the CDR3 is TGTGCCAGCAGCCCCCGGCGGGGTACAGATACGCAGTATTTT. The chain links TRBV7-9 to TRBJ2-3, with a possible D match to TRBD2 (6 bases). Germline V gene lookup returns CDR1 SEHNR and CDR2 FQNEAQ (reference sequence). V lost 5 bases to trimming and J lost 3 bases, with 12 bases between them. The CDR3 loop spans 14 amino acids.

This rearrangement joins TRBV5-6 to TRBJ2-7, with 14 positions matching TRBD2. Germline V gene data show CDR1 as SGHDT and CDR2 as YYEEEE. Germline trimming cut 1 base from V and 9 bases from J; bases unmatched to any gene: 6. The CDR3 is made up of 15 amino acids. The chain's CDR3 is CASSLWGLAGAGQYF. CDR3 in DNA: TGTGCCAGCAGCTTGTGGGGACTAGCGGGAGCTGGGCAGTACTTC.

The chain uses TRBV6-5 and TRBJ1-3; possible D gene TRBD1, 6 bases. V was cut by 2 bases and J by 14 bases, with 22 bases left in between. This CDR3 region has 15 residues. CDR1 and CDR2 from the germline V gene are MNHEY and SVGAGI. CDR3 coding DNA: TGTGCCAGCAGTTACGGACAGCCGTTCGGTATGGTCCTATATTTT. It codes for CASSYGQPFGMVLYF.

The V call is TRBV11-1, the J call TRBJ1-1; the match to TRBD1 covers 7 bases. There are 15 residues in the CDR3. Germline V gives CDR1 SGHAT, CDR2 FQDESV (reference sequence). The J segment lost 1 base and the V segment lost 3 bases, leaving 5 bases of the junction unmatched. Written as DNA, the CDR3 is TGTGCCAGCAGCTTCCTCCCAGGGGGGAACACTGAAGCTTTCTTT. This codes for CASSFLPGGNTEAFF. Full variable domain (outside the CDR3, taken from reference TRBV11-1 and TRBJ1-1): EAEVAQSPRYKITEKSQAVAFWCDPISGHATLYWYRQILGQGPELLVQFQDESVVDDSQLPKDRFSAERLKGVDSTLKIQPAELGDSAMYLCASSFLPGGNTEAFFGQGTRLTVV.

V gene TRBV5-1 combines with J gene TRBJ1-1, with TRBD1 as a possible D gene (6 bases). This CDR3 is built from 15 residues. The germline CDR1 and CDR2 sequences are SGHRS and YFSETQ. The V end was cut by 4 bases, the J end by 1 base, with 14 bases between. The chain's CDR3 is CASSQQGTRNTEAFF. The CDR3 coding sequence is TGCGCCAGCAGCCAGCAGGGGACGCGGAACACTGAAGCTTTCTTT.

The chain couples TRBV18 to TRBJ1-4; no firm D call. Germline V CDR1 and CDR2: KGHSH, LQKENI. The CDR3 is 16 amino acids. Trimming removed 3 bases at V and 0 bases at J, with 11 bases between. This CDR3 is CASSPYMSATNEKLFF. CDR3 in DNA: TGTGCCAGCTCACCTTACATGAGCGCAACTAATGAAAAACTGTTTTTT.

The V gene is TRBV27, the J gene TRBJ2-7; 8 nucleotides match TRBD1. CDR1 is MNHEY, CDR2 SMNVEV, per germline (reference sequence). The CDR3 sequence is 14 residues long. V gave up 4 bases and J gave up 7 bases; unmatched junction bases: 9. DNA of the CDR3: TGTGCCAGCAGTTCTACCAGGGGGCGAGAGGAGCAGTACTTC. It translates to CASSSTRGREEQYF.

V is TRBV5-1 and J is TRBJ2-3; D is perhaps TRBD1 (5 bases). Germline loops: CDR1 SGHRS, CDR2 YFSETQ. Trimming took 0 bases from V and 0 from J, leaving 8 bases between them. This CDR3 has 15 amino acids. In DNA, the CDR3 is TGCGCCAGCAGCTTGGTGGGGCTTAGCACAGATACGCAGTATTTT. Amino acids: CASSLVGLSTDTQYF.

The chain couples TRBV4-1 to TRBJ2-1; D is unresolved. V lost 1 base to trimming and J lost 6 bases, with 7 bases between them. Germline lookup yields CDR1 MGHRA and CDR2 YSYEKL. This CDR3 is built from 13 residues. CDR3 coding DNA: TGCGCCAGCAGCCAAGCACTTCTCAATGAGCAGTTCTTC. Encoded protein: CASSQALLNEQFF.

This clone has a count of ten or more. The V gene is TRBV10-1, the J gene TRBJ2-7; D uncertain. Between the trimmed V and J ends, which lost 0 bases and 1 base, there was a span of 7 bases. CDR1 is WNHNN, CDR2 SYGVQD, per germline (reference sequence). The CDR3 is 14 residues long. The CDR3: CASSESLGSYEQYF. The CDR3 nucleotides read TGCGCCAGCAGTGAGTCGCTAGGATCCTACGAGCAGTACTTC.

V and J are TRBV11-2 and TRBJ1-1; no reliable D call. The V gene's germline CDR1 is SGHAT and CDR2 FQNNGV. CDR3 length: 11 residues. V gave up 1 base and J gave up 8 bases, with 5 bases separating them. CDR3 loop: CASSLVQEAFF. The CDR3 DNA sequence: TGTGCCAGCAGCTTAGTACAAGAAGCTTTCTTT.